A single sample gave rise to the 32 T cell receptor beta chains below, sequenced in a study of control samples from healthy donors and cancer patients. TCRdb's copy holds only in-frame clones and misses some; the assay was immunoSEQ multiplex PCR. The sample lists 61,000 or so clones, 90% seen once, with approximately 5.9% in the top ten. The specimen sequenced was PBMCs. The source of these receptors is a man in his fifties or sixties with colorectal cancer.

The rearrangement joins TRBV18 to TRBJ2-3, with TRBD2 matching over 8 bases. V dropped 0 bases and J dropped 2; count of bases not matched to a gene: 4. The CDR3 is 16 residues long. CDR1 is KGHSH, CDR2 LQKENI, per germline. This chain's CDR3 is CASSPPRGVNTDTQYF. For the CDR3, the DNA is TGTGCCAGCTCACCACCGCGGGGGGTGAACACAGATACGCAGTATTTT.

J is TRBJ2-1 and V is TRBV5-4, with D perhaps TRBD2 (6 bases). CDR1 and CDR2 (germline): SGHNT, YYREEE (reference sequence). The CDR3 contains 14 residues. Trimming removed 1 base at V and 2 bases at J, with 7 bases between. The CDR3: CASSLRGTYNEQFF. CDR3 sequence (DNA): TGTGCCAGCAGCTTGCGGGGGACCTACAATGAGCAGTTCTTC.

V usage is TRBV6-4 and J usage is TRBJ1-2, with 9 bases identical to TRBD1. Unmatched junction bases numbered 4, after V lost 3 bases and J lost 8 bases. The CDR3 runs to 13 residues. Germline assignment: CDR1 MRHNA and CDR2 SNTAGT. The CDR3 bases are TGTGCCAGCAGTGAGGGGACAGGGTACGGCTACACCTTC. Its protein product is CASSEGTGYGYTF.

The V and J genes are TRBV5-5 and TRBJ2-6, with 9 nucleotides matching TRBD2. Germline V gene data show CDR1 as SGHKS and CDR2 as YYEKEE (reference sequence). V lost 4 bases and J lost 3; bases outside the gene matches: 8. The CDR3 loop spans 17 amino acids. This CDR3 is CASSPSGGRSGANVLTF. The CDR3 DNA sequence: TGTGCCAGCAGCCCCAGCGGGGGGCGAAGTGGGGCCAACGTCCTGACTTTC.

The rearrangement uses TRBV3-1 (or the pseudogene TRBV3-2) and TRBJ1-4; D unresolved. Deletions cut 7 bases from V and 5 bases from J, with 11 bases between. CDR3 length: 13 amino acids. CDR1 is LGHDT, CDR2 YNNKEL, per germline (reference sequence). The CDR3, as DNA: TGTGCCAGCACCCCGGGGTTCAATGAAAAACTGTTTTTT. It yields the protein CASTPGFNEKLFF.

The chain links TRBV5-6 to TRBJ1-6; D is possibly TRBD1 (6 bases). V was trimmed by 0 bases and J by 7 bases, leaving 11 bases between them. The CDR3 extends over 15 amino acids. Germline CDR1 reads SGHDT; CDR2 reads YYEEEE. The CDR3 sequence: CASSLAGGPNSPLHF. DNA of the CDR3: TGTGCCAGCAGCTTGGCCGGGGGGCCGAATTCACCCCTCCACTTT.

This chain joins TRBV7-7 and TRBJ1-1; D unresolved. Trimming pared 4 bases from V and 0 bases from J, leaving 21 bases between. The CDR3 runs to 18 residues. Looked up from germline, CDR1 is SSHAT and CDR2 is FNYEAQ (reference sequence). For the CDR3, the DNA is TGTGCCAGCAGCTCAATACCTTGTACGGCCATTATGAACACTGAAGCTTTCTTT. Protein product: CASSSIPCTAIMNTEAFF.

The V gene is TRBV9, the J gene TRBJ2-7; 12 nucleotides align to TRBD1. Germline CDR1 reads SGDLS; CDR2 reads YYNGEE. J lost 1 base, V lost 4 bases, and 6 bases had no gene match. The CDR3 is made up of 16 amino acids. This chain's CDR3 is CASSQGTGGGSYEQYF. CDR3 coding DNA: TGTGCCAGCAGCCAAGGGACAGGGGGCGGTTCCTACGAGCAGTACTTC. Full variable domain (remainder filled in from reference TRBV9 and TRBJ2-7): DSGVTQTPKHLITATGQRVTLRCSPRSGDLSVYWYQQSLDQGLQFLIQYYNGEERAKGNILERFSAQQFPDLHSELNLSSLELGDSALYFCASSQGTGGGSYEQYFGPGTRLTVT.

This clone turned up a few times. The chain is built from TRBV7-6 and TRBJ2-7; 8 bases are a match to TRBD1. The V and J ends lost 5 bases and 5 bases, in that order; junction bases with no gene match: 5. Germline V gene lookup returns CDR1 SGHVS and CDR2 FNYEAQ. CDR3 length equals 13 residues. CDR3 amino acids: CASSQGQVDEQYF. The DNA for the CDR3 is TGTGCCAGCAGCCAGGGACAGGTGGACGAGCAGTACTTC. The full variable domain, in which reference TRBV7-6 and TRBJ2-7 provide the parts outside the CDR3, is GAGVSQSPRYKVTKRGQDVALRCDPISGHVSLYWYRQALGQGPEFLTYFNYEAQQDKSGLPNDRFSAERPEGSISTLTIQRTEQRDSAMYRCASSQGQVDEQYFGPGTRLTVT.

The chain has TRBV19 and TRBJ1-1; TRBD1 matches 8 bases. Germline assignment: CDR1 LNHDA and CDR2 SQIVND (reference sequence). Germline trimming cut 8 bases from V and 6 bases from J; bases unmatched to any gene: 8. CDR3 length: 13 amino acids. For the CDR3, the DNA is TGTGCCAGTCGGAACCAGGGGGCGCCTGAAGCTTTCTTT. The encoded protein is CASRNQGAPEAFF.

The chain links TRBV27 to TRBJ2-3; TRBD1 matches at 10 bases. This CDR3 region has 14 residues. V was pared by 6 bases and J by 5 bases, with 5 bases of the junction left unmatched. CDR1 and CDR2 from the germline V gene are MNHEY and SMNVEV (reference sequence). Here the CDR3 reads CASRTGQGLDTQYF. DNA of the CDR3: TGTGCCAGCAGGACGGGACAGGGGTTAGATACGCAGTATTTT.

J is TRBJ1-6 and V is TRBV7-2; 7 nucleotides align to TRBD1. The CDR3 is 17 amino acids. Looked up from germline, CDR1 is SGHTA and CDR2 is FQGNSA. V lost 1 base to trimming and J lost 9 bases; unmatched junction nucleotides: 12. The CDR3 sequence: CASSLGGGRQGGSPLHF. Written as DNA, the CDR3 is TGTGCCAGCAGCTTAGGGGGGGGGAGACAGGGTGGTTCACCCCTCCACTTT.

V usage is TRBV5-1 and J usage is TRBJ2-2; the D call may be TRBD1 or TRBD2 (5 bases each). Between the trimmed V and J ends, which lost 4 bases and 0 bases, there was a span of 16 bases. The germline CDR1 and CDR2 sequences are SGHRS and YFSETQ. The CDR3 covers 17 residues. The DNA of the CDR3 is TGCGCCAGCAGCCCTACGTCGGGGACGGCGAACACCGGGGAGCTGTTTTTT. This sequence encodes CASSPTSGTANTGELFF.

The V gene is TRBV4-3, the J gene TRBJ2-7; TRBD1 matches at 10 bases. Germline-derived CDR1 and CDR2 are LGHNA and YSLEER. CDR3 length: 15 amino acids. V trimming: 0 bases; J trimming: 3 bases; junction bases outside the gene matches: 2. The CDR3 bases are TGCGCCAGCAGCCAAGAGCGGACAGGGGGCTACGAGCAGTACTTC. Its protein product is CASSQERTGGYEQYF.

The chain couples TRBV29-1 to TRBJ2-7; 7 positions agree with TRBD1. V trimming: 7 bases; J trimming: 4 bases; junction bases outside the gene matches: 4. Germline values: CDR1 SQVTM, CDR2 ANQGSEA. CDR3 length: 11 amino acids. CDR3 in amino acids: CSALTGYEQYF. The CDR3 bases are TGCAGCGCCCTGACAGGGTACGAGCAGTACTTC.

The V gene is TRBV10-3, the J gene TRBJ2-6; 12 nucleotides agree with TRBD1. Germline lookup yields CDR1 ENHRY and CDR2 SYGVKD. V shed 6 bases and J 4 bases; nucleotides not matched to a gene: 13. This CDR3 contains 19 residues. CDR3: CAIRAATGTGGSGANVLTF. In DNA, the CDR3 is TGTGCCATCAGAGCTGCCACCGGGACAGGGGGCTCCGGGGCCAACGTCCTGACTTTC.

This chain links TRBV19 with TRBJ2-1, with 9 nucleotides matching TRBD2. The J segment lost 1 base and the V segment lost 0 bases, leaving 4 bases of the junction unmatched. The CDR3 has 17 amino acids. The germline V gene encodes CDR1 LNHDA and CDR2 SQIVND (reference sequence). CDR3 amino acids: CASSIDSGGQSYNEQFF. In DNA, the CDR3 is TGTGCCAGTAGTATAGATAGCGGGGGTCAATCCTACAATGAGCAGTTCTTC.

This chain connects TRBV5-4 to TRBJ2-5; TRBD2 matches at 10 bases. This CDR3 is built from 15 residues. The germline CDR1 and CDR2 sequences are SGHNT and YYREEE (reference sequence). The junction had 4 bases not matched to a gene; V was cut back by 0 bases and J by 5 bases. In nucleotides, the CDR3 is TGTGCCAGCAGCTTGGAGCGGGGGGGCGGGGAGACCCAGTACTTC. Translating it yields CASSLERGGGETQYF. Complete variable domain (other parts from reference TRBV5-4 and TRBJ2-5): ETGVTQSPTHLIKTRGQQVTLRCSSQSGHNTVSWYQQALGQGPQFIFQYYREEENGRGNFPPRFSGLQFPNYSSELNVNALELDDSALYLCASSLERGGGETQYFGPGTRLLVL.

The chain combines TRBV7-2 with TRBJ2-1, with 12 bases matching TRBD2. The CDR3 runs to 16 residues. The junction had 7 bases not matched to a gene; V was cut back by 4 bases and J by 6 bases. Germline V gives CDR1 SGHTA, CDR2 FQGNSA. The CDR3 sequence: CASSSTPLAGGNEQFF. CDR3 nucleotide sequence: TGTGCCAGCAGCTCCACACCACTAGCGGGGGGCAATGAGCAGTTCTTC.

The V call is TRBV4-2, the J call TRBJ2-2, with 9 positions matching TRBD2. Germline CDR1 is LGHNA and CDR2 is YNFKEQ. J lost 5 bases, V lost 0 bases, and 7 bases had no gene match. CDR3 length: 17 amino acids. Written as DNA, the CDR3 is TGTGCCAGCAGCCAAGATCTAGCGGGGCTCCGAACCGGGGAGCTGTTTTTT. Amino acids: CASSQDLAGLRTGELFF.

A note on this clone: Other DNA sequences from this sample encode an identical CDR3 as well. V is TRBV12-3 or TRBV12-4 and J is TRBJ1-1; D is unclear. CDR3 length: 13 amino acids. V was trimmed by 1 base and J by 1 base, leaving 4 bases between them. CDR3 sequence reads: CASSLGGNTEAFF. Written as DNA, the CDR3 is TGTGCCAGCAGTTTAGGAGGGAACACTGAAGCTTTCTTT.

Written as DNA, the CDR3 is TGTGCCAGCAGTCCGAACAGGGGATCTGGGGCCAACGTCCTGACTTTC. It encodes CASSPNRGSGANVLTF. The V and J genes are TRBV6-2 or TRBV6-3 and TRBJ2-6; 7 bases line up with TRBD1. This CDR3 region has 16 residues. Germline-derived CDR1 and CDR2 are MNHEY and SVGEGT. With 5 bases clipped from V and 1 base from J, the junction kept 5 bases outside the gene matches.

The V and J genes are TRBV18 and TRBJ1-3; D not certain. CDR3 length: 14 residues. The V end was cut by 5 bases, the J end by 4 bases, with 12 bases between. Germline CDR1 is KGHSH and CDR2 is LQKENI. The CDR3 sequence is CASSIGLSGNTIYF. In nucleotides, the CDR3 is TGTGCCAGCTCAATCGGGCTCTCGGGAAACACCATATATTTT.

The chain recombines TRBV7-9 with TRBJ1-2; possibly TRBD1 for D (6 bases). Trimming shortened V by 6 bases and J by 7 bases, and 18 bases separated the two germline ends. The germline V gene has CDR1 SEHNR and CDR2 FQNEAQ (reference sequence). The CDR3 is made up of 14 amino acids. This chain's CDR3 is CASSNRQAPSGYTF. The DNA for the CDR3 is TGTGCCAGCAGTAACAGACAGGCCCCTTCTGGCTACACCTTC.

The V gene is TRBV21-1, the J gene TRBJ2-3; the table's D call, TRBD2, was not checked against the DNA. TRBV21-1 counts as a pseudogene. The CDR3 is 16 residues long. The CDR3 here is CASSKDLAGGVDTQYF. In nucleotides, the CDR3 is TGTGCCAGCAGCAAAGACCTAGCGGGGGGGGTAGATACGCAGTATTTT.

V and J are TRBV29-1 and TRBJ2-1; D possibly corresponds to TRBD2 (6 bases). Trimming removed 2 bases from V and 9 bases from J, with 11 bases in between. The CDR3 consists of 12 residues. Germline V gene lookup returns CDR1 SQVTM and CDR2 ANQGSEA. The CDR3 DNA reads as TGCAGCGTTGAAAGACTAGTCGGTGAGCAGTTCTTC. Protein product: CSVERLVGEQFF.

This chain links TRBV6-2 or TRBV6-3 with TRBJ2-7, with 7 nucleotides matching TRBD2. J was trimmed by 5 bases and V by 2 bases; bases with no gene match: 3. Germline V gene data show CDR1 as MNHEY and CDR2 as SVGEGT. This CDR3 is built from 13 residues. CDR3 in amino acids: CASSYGDYDEQYF. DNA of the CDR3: TGTGCCAGCAGTTACGGGGACTATGACGAGCAGTACTTC.

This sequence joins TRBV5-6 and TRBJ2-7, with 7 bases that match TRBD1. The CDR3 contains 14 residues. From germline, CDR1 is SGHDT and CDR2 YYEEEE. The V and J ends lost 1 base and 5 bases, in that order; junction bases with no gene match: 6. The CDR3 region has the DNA TGTGCCAGCAGCTTGAAACAGGGGACCGACGAGCAGTACTTC. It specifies CASSLKQGTDEQYF.

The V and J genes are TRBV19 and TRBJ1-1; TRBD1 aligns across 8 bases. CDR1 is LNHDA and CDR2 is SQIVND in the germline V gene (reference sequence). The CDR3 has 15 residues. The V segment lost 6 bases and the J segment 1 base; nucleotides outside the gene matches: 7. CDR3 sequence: CASSLIGTGNTEAFF. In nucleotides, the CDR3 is TGTGCCAGTAGCCTGATCGGGACAGGGAACACTGAAGCTTTCTTT. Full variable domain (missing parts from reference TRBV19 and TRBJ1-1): DGGITQSPKYLFRKEGQNVTLSCEQNLNHDAMYWYRQDPGQGLRLIYYSQIVNDFQKGDIAEGYSVSREKKESFPLTVTSAQKNPTAFYLCASSLIGTGNTEAFFGQGTRLTVV.

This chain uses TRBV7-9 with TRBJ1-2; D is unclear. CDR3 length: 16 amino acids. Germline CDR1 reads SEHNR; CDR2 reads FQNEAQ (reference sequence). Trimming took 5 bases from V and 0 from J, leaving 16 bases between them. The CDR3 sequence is CASSPHRALANYGYTF. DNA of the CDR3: TGTGCCAGCAGCCCCCACCGGGCCTTAGCTAACTATGGCTACACCTTC.

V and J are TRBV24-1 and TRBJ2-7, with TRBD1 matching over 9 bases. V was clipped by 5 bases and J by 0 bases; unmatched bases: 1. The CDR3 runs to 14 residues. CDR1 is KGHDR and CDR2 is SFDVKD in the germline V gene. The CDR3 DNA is TGTGCCACCAGTGCGGGACAGGGCTCCTACGAGCAGTACTTC. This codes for CATSAGQGSYEQYF.

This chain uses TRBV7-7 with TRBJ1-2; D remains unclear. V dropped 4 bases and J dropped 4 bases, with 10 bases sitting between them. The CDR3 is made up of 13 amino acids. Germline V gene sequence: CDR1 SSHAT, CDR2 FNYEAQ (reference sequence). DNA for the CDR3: TGTGCCAGCAGCTCCCCAGAAACCTATGGCTACACCTTC. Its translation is CASSSPETYGYTF.